A single sample is the source of the 7 T cell receptor beta chains below, sequenced in a study of OX40 agonist ivuxolimab in advanced cancers. Generated by immunoSEQ multiplex PCR, the TCRdb table keeps only in-frame clones and is missing some. The repertoire has roughly 70,000 clones, 85% of them found once; the top ten carry 0.8% to 1%. The sequencing used CD4+ or CD8+ T cells sorted from blood, collected in a trial of the OX40 agonist ivuxolimab. These receptors originate from an adult with an advanced solid tumor such as melanoma, head and neck, liver or kidney cancer.

The chain recombines TRBV14 with TRBJ2-7, with TRBD1 matching over 7 bases. This CDR3 is 14 amino acids long. J lost 4 bases, V lost 3 bases, and 6 bases had no gene match. The germline gives CDR1 SGHDN, CDR2 FVKESK. Here the CDR3 DNA reads TGTGCCAGCAGCCAGGTGACAGGGATGTACGAGCAGTACTTC. It codes for CASSQVTGMYEQYF.

The chain carries TRBV11-3 and TRBJ1-1; D ambiguous. The length of the CDR3 is 11 residues. CDR1 SGHNT and CDR2 YENEEA come from the germline V gene. Between the trimmed V and J ends, which lost 2 bases and 11 bases, there was a span of 9 bases. The CDR3 region has the DNA TGTGCCAGCAGCTTAAGTAGCGAGGCTTTCTTT. This gives the protein CASSLSSEAFF.

This chain joins TRBV7-9 and TRBJ2-1; 13 bases are a match to TRBD2. V gave up 5 bases and J gave up 8 bases; unmatched junction bases: 18. The CDR3 runs to 19 residues. Looked up from germline, CDR1 is SEHNR and CDR2 is FQNEAQ (reference sequence). Written as DNA, the CDR3 is TGTGCCAGCAGCCTTACGACCCTGACTAGCGGGAGGAGTTTAGATGAGCAGTTCTTC. It is translated as CASSLTTLTSGRSLDEQFF. The full variable domain, with the rest looked up from reference TRBV7-9 and TRBJ2-1, is DTGVSQNPRHKITKRGQNVTFRCDPISEHNRLYWYRQTLGQGPEFLTYFQNEAQLEKSRLLSDRFSAERPKGSFSTLEIQRTEQGDSAMYLCASSLTTLTSGRSLDEQFFGPGTRLTVL.

The V call is TRBV4-2, the J call TRBJ2-5; 10 bases map to TRBD2. V shed 2 bases and J 4 bases; nucleotides not matched to a gene: 4. The CDR3 runs to 15 residues. Germline lookup yields CDR1 LGHNA and CDR2 YNFKEQ. CDR3 residues: CASSQPAGGRETQYF. The CDR3 DNA follows: TGTGCCAGCAGCCAACCAGCGGGGGGGCGAGAGACCCAGTACTTC.

This clone was recorded only once. The rearrangement uses TRBV6-1 and TRBJ1-2, with TRBD1 identical over 9 bases. Germline values: CDR1 MNHNS, CDR2 SASEGT. CDR3 size: 13 residues. V dropped 1 base and J dropped 8; count of bases not matched to a gene: 2. CDR3 DNA: TGTGCCAGCAGTGAAGACAGGGGGCAAGGCTACACCTTC. Translated, it gives CASSEDRGQGYTF.

The rearrangement uses TRBV11-2 and TRBJ2-1, with TRBD2 matching 10 bases. From germline, CDR1 is SGHAT and CDR2 FQNNGV. Trimming took 3 bases from V and 9 from J; bases not matched to a gene: 11. This CDR3 is built from 16 residues. The DNA of the CDR3 is TGTGCCAGCAGCTTTACAAGCGGGAGGGCAGGTCGTGAGCAGTTCTTC. As protein: CASSFTSGRAGREQFF. The complete variable domain, with remaining parts taken from reference TRBV11-2 and TRBJ2-1, reads EAGVAQSPRYKIIEKRQSVAFWCNPISGHATLYWYQQILGQGPKLLIQFQNNGVVDDSQLPKDRFSAERLKGVDSTLKIQPAKLEDSAVYLCASSFTSGRAGREQFFGPGTRLTVL.

The chain employs TRBV5-1 and TRBJ2-2, with 8 bases matching TRBD1. Germline values: CDR1 SGHRS, CDR2 YFSETQ. The CDR3 sequence is 15 residues long. The trim removed 4 bases at V and 3 bases at J, leaving 5 bases unmatched. The CDR3 here is CASSPGQGHTGELFF. The CDR3 DNA reads TGCGCCAGCAGCCCTGGACAGGGCCACACCGGGGAGCTGTTTTTT.